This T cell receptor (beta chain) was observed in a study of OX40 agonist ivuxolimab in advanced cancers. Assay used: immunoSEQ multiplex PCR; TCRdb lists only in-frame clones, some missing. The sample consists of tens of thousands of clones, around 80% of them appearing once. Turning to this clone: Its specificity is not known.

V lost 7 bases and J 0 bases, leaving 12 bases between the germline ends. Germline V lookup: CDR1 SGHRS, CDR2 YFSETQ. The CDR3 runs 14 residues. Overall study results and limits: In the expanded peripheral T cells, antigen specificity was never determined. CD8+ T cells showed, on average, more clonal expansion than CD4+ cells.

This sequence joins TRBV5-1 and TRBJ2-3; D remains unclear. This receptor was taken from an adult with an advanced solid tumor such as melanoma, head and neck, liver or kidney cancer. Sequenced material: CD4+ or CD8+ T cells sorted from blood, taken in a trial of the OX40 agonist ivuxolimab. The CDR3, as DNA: TGCGCCAGCCGTCCCCAGGTTAGCACAGATACGCAGTATTTT. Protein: CASRPQVSTDTQYF.